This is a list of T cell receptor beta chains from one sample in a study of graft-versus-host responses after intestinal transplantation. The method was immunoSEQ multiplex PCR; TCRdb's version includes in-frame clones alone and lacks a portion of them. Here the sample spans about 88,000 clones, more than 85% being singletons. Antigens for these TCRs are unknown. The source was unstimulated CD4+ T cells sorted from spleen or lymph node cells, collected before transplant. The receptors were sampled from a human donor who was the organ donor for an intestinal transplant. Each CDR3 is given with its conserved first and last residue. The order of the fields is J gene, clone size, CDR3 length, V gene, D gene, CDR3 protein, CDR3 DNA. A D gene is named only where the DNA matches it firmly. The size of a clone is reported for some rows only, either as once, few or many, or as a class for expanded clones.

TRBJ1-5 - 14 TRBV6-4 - CASRTRVLNQPQHF TGTGCCAGCAGGACCAGGGTGTTGAATCAGCCCCAGCATTTT
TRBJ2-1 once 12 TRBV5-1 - CASSSGRSEQFF TGCGCCAGCAGCTCCGGGAGAAGTGAGCAGTTCTTC
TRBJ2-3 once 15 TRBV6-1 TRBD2 CATTTSGGALDTQYF TGTGCCACGACAACTAGCGGGGGGGCGTTAGATACGCAGTATTTT
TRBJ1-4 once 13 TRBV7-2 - CASGAYPNEKLFF TGTGCCAGCGGGGCCTACCCTAATGAAAAACTGTTTTTT
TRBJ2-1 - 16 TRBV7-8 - CASSLAGGKSYNEQFF TGTGCCAGCAGCTTAGCGGGAGGAAAGTCCTACAATGAGCAGTTCTTC
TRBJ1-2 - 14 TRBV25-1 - CASRRGGGDYGYTF TGTGCCAGCAGGAGAGGGGGGGGTGACTATGGCTACACCTTC
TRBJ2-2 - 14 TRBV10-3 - CAISGDSGTGELFF TGTGCCATCAGTGGGGATAGCGGCACCGGGGAGCTGTTTTTT
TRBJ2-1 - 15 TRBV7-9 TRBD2 CASSLVPGGRIEQFF TGTGCCAGCAGCTTAGTCCCGGGGGGGCGCATTGAGCAGTTCTTC
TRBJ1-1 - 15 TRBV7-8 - CASSFRDTLNTEAFF TGTGCCAGCAGCTTTCGGGACACCCTGAACACTGAAGCTTTCTTT
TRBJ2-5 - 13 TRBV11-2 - CASSLATQETQYF TGTGCCAGCAGCTTAGCTACCCAAGAGACCCAGTACTTC
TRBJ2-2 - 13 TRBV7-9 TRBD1 CASRQGEAGELFF TGTGCCAGTCGACAGGGAGAGGCCGGGGAGCTGTTTTTT
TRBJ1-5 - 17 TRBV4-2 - CASSQGVDSFENQPQHF TGTGCCAGCAGCCAAGGAGTCGACAGCTTCGAAAATCAGCCCCAGCATTTT